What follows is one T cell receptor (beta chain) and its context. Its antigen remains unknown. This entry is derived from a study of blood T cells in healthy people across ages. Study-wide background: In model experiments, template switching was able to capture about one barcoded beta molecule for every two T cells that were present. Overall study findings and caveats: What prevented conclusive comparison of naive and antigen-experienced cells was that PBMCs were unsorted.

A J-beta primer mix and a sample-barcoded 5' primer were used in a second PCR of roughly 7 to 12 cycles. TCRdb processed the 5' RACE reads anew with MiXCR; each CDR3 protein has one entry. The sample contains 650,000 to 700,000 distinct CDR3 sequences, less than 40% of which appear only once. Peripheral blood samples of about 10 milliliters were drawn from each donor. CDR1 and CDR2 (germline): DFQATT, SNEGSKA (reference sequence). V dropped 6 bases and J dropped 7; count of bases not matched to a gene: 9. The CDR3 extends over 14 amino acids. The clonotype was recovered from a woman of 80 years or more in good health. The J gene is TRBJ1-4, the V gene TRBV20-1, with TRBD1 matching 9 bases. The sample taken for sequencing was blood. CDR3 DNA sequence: TGCAGTGCCACACAGGGGGCAGATGGTGAAAAACTGTTTTTT. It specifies CSATQGADGEKLFF.